These 21 T cell receptor beta chains were sequenced from one sample in a study of T cell responses to AZD1222 COVID-19 vaccine. Profiling relied on immunoSEQ multiplex PCR, and the TCRdb table lists in-frame clones only, not all of them. Of 75,000 to 80,000 clones in the sample, 90% were seen once. The specimen comprised peripheral blood, sampled 28 days after the second AZD1222 dose. The receptor set was obtained from an adult who received the AZD1222 COVID-19 vaccine.

This chain joins TRBV29-1 and TRBJ2-1; TRBD2 agrees at 9 bases. The CDR3 sequence is 15 residues long. Trimming took 1 base from V and 7 from J; bases not matched to a gene: 8. The germline gives CDR1 SQVTM, CDR2 ANQGSEA. This CDR3 is CSVEGGGARRNEQFF. CDR3 in DNA: TGCAGCGTTGAAGGCGGGGGGGCCCGGAGGAATGAGCAGTTCTTC.

J is TRBJ1-1 and V is TRBV30; TRBD1 aligns across 7 bases. V lost 2 bases to trimming and J lost 6 bases; unmatched junction nucleotides: 3. The CDR3 is 12 residues long. Germline CDR1 is GTSNPN and CDR2 is SVGIG (reference sequence). CDR3 loop: CAWSPDRAEAFF. CDR3 in DNA: TGTGCCTGGAGTCCAGACAGGGCTGAAGCTTTCTTT.

The V and J genes are TRBV21-1 and TRBJ2-6; TRBD2, the D gene given by the table, was not confirmed from the DNA. TRBV21-1 is noted as a pseudogene. There are 20 residues in the CDR3. This CDR3 is CASSKYSRETDNSGANVLTF. The CDR3 DNA follows: TGTGCCAGCAGCAAATATTCCCGGGAGACAGACAATTCTGGGGCCAACGTCCTGACTTTC.

The V gene is TRBV28, the J gene TRBJ2-7, with 9 bases that match TRBD1. V lost 6 bases, J lost 1 base, and 4 bases stayed unmatched. Germline V CDR1 and CDR2: MDHEN, SYDVKM. The CDR3 extends over 14 amino acids. CDR3 bases: TGTGCCAGCAGACCGACAGGGGGATCCTACGAGCAGTACTTC. It encodes CASRPTGGSYEQYF. The whole variable domain, filled in from reference TRBV28 and TRBJ2-7, reads DVKVTQSSRYLVKRTGEKVFLECVQDMDHENMFWYRQDPGLGLRLIYFSYDVKMKEKGDIPEGYSVSREKKERFSLILESASTNQTSMYLCASRPTGGSYEQYFGPGTRLTVT.

This rearrangement joins TRBV28 to TRBJ2-7, with D hard to call. Between the trimmed V and J ends, which lost 3 bases and 0 bases, there was a span of 6 bases. Germline assignment: CDR1 MDHEN and CDR2 SYDVKM. The CDR3 length is 13 residues. The CDR3 nucleotides are TGTGCCAGCAGTTTTTGGGACTCCTACGAGCAGTACTTC. Its translation: CASSFWDSYEQYF.

The chain combines TRBV5-1 with TRBJ2-2; D is possibly TRBD1 or TRBD2 (6 bases each). Germline CDR1 and CDR2: SGHRS and YFSETQ. The CDR3 length is 15 residues. V gave up 4 bases and J gave up 5 bases, with 15 bases separating them. CDR3 loop: CASSTLGGRTGELFF. Written as DNA, the CDR3 is TGCGCCAGCAGCACCCTGGGGGGCCGGACCGGGGAGCTGTTTTTT.

This chain joins TRBV6-2 or TRBV6-3 and TRBJ1-5; a possible D gene is TRBD1 (6 bases). CDR3 length: 15 residues. Germline V gives CDR1 MNHEY, CDR2 SVGEGT. V was clipped by 6 bases and J by 2 bases, with 14 bases between them. This chain's CDR3 is CASSPSGARNQPQHF. The CDR3 DNA reads as TGTGCCAGCAGCCCCTCAGGGGCCCGCAATCAGCCCCAGCATTTT.

The genes are TRBV29-1 and TRBJ1-2, with 7 bases lining up with TRBD1. The CDR3 runs 12 residues. Losses at the gene ends were 1 base for V and 7 bases for J; bases not matched to a gene: 3. Looked up from germline, CDR1 is SQVTM and CDR2 is ANQGSEA. The CDR3 is CSVEGQGGGYTF. The CDR3, as DNA: TGCAGCGTTGAAGGACAGGGCGGTGGCTACACCTTC.

The CDR3 DNA is TGTGCCAGCAGCAACCCTGTGAGGACGGATACGCAGTATTTT. As protein: CASSNPVRTDTQYF. This chain joins TRBV21-1 and TRBJ2-3. TRBV21-1 is a recognized pseudogene. The CDR3 is 14 amino acids.

This sequence joins TRBV28 and TRBJ1-2; D is undetermined. Germline values: CDR1 MDHEN, CDR2 SYDVKM. Trimming took 7 bases from V and 1 from J, leaving 16 bases between them. There are 15 residues in the CDR3. The CDR3 reads CASNTGREINYGYTF. DNA of the CDR3: TGTGCCAGCAATACCGGGAGGGAGATTAACTATGGCTACACCTTC.

The V call is TRBV7-6, the J call TRBJ2-2; TRBD2 matches at 12 bases. The V gene's germline CDR1 is SGHVS and CDR2 FNYEAQ. This CDR3 contains 20 residues. V gave up 0 bases and J gave up 0 bases; unmatched junction bases: 8. As DNA, the CDR3 is TGTGCCAGCAGCTTAGCGCTTCTAGCGGGGGGGCACGCGAACACCGGGGAGCTGTTTTTT. Protein sequence: CASSLALLAGGHANTGELFF.

The J gene is TRBJ1-5, the V gene TRBV20-1; TRBD1 might be the D (5 bases). The V end lost 3 bases, the J end lost 11 bases, and 14 bases lay between the germline ends. Germline CDR1 DFQATT, CDR2 SNEGSKA (reference sequence). This CDR3 has 12 residues. The CDR3 DNA follows: TGCAGTGCTAGTGTTGGGGGGGGAGCCCAGCATTTT. Translating gives CSASVGGGAQHF.

This clone showed up just once. The chain joins TRBV25-1 to TRBJ1-4; D is unresolved. Germline CDR1 MGHDK, CDR2 SYGVNS. The V gene lost 2 bases and the J gene lost 5 bases, with 6 bases spanning the gap. The CDR3 consists of 13 residues. The CDR3 loop reads CASSEPGNEKLFF. CDR3 DNA sequence: TGTGCCAGCAGTGAACCGGGGAATGAAAAACTGTTTTTT.

V gene TRBV4-1 combines with J gene TRBJ1-6; no definite D call. Trimming removed 4 bases from V and 6 bases from J, with 13 bases in between. The CDR3 contains 15 residues. The germline gives CDR1 MGHRA, CDR2 YSYEKL. In DNA, the CDR3 is TGCGCCAGCAGCCCCCGGGGTGGGCCTAATTCACCCCTCCACTTT. Translated: CASSPRGGPNSPLHF.

V is TRBV19 and J is TRBJ1-1, with D tentatively TRBD1 (6 bases). The germline V gene has CDR1 LNHDA and CDR2 SQIVND (reference sequence). This CDR3 has 14 amino acids. Trimming pared 7 bases from V and 7 bases from J, leaving 19 bases between. The CDR3 reads CASTTSWGQGEAFF. The CDR3 DNA reads TGTGCCAGTACCACCTCCTGGGGGCAAGGTGAAGCTTTCTTT.

The genes are TRBV5-1 and TRBJ1-3; no definite D call. The CDR3 sequence is 17 residues long. The V end was cut by 0 bases, the J end by 0 bases, with 13 bases between. In germline, CDR1 is SGHRS, CDR2 YFSETQ. CDR3 residues: CASSLVGNLNSGNTIYF. The CDR3 region has the DNA TGCGCCAGCAGCTTGGTTGGCAACCTGAACTCTGGAAACACCATATATTTT. Based on the CDR3 plus reference TRBV5-1 and TRBJ1-3, the full variable domain is KAGVTQTPRYLIKTRGQQVTLSCSPISGHRSVSWYQQTPGQGLQFLFEYFSETQRNKGNFPGRFSGRQFSNSRSEMNVSTLELGDSALYLCASSLVGNLNSGNTIYFGEGSWLTVV.

This chain connects TRBV6-2 or TRBV6-3 to TRBJ2-7, with 10 bases lining up with TRBD1. The ends lost 5 bases at V and 2 bases at J; junction bases unmatched: 15. CDR3 length: 18 amino acids. CDR1 MNHEY and CDR2 SVGEGT come from the germline V gene. The CDR3: CASSTLTGGGVVPYEQYF. DNA for the CDR3: TGTGCCAGCAGTACCCTGACAGGGGGCGGCGTTGTCCCCTACGAGCAGTACTTC.

This chain uses TRBV4-3 with TRBJ2-3, with D perhaps given as TRBD1 or TRBD2 (6 bases each). The CDR3 sequence is 18 residues long. Germline V gene lookup returns CDR1 LGHNA and CDR2 YSLEER. The germline V and J ends were trimmed by 2 bases and 0 bases, with 18 bases remaining between them. The CDR3: CASSQYGGTPSSTDTQYF. CDR3 DNA: TGCGCCAGCAGCCAATACGGGGGCACCCCATCTAGCACAGATACGCAGTATTTT.

The chain carries TRBV6-6 and TRBJ1-6, with 9 nucleotides matching TRBD1. Germline V gene lookup returns CDR1 MNHNY and CDR2 SVGAGI (reference sequence). This CDR3 is built from 16 residues. Trimming took 5 bases from V and 8 from J; bases not matched to a gene: 10. In DNA form, the CDR3 reads TGTGCCAGCAGTACCGGGGGGACAGGGAGGGATTCACCCCTCCACTTT. Translation gives CASSTGGTGRDSPLHF.

This clone was found a few times. The V gene is TRBV5-4, the J gene TRBJ2-7; no firm D call. Trimming cost V 0 bases and J 7 bases, with 8 bases left between them. This CDR3 has 12 residues. The V gene's germline CDR1 is SGHNT and CDR2 YYREEE (reference sequence). The CDR3 DNA reads as TGTGCCAGCAGCTTGGAGGTGGGGGAGCAGTACTTC. Translated: CASSLEVGEQYF. The full variable domain, completed using reference TRBV5-4 and TRBJ2-7, is ETGVTQSPTHLIKTRGQQVTLRCSSQSGHNTVSWYQQALGQGPQFIFQYYREEENGRGNFPPRFSGLQFPNYSSELNVNALELDDSALYLCASSLEVGEQYFGPGTRLTVT.

V is TRBV3-1 (or the pseudogene TRBV3-2) and J is TRBJ1-2; 7 bases match TRBD1. Losses at the gene ends were 2 bases for V and 0 bases for J; bases not matched to a gene: 3. CDR3 length equals 15 residues. Germline CDR1 is LGHDT and CDR2 is YNNKEL (reference sequence). This CDR3 reads CASSQNRGTNYGYTF. DNA for the CDR3: TGTGCCAGCAGCCAAAACAGGGGAACTAACTATGGCTACACCTTC.